Listed below are T cell receptor beta chains from one sample, sequenced in a study of OX40 agonist ivuxolimab in advanced cancers. The assay was immunoSEQ multiplex PCR, and TCRdb's table has in-frame clones only and misses some. This table holds approximately 110,000 clones, approximately 90% found once. Sequencing was performed on CD4+ or CD8+ T cells sorted from blood, taken in a trial of the OX40 agonist ivuxolimab. All receptors derive from an adult with an advanced solid tumor such as melanoma, head and neck, liver or kidney cancer. The CDR3 runs from the conserved cysteine through the conserved F or W. Fields, in order: J gene, V gene, D gene, clone size, CDR3 DNA, CDR3 protein. The D gene is left open where the match is weak. The size of a clone is reported for some rows only, either as once, few or many, or as a class for expanded clones.

J: TRBJ2-4; V: TRBV9; D: TRBD2; size: once; DNA: TGTGCCAGCAGCGGGGCCGGGACTAAAAAAAACATTCAGTACTTC; CDR3: CASSGAGTKKNIQYF
J: TRBJ2-1; V: TRBV7-2; D: .; size: once; DNA: TGTGCCAGCAGCTTAGATAGTGATGAGCAGTTCTTC; CDR3: CASSLDSDEQFF
J: TRBJ2-1; V: TRBV5-8; D: TRBD1; size: .; DNA: TGTGCCAGCAGCCAAGGAGGGACAGGATTCAATGAGCAGTTCTTC; CDR3: CASSQGGTGFNEQFF
J: TRBJ2-7; V: TRBV30; D: TRBD2; size: once; DNA: TGTGCCTGGACTAGCGGGTCCTTACCCTACGAGCAGTACTTC; CDR3: CAWTSGSLPYEQYF
J: TRBJ2-5; V: TRBV7-3; D: .; size: .; DNA: TGTGCCAGCAGCTTAAAGTCCGCTCCGGGGGAGACCCAGTACTTC; CDR3: CASSLKSAPGETQYF
J: TRBJ2-7; V: TRBV7-8; D: .; size: .; DNA: TGTGCCAGCAGCCCAGGGGGCGGGAGATCCCACGAGCAGTACTTC; CDR3: CASSPGGGRSHEQYF
J: TRBJ2-1; V: TRBV7-9; D: .; size: .; DNA: TGTGCCAGCAGCGAGGGCGGGTATACCTACAATGAGCAGTTCTTC; CDR3: CASSEGGYTYNEQFF
J: TRBJ1-1; V: TRBV2; D: .; size: .; DNA: TGTGCCAGCAGTTCAGGGGCTTCGAACACTGAAGCTTTCTTT; CDR3: CASSSGASNTEAFF
J: TRBJ2-7; V: TRBV19; D: TRBD1; size: .; DNA: TGTGCCAGTAGTATACGCCCAACAGGGGACTACGAGCAGTACTTC; CDR3: CASSIRPTGDYEQYF
J: TRBJ2-2; V: TRBV5-1; D: .; size: .; DNA: TGCGCCAGCAGCTTGTGGTCGGGACTCACCGGGGAGCTGTTTTTT; CDR3: CASSLWSGLTGELFF
J: TRBJ1-1; V: TRBV6-6; D: TRBD1; size: .; DNA: TGTGCCAGCAGCCCTCAGGGGGAAGGCGCTGAAGCTTTCTTT; CDR3: CASSPQGEGAEAFF
J: TRBJ1-1; V: TRBV19; D: .; size: .; DNA: TGTGCCAGTAGTATAGGAGTGAACACTGAAGCTTTCTTT; CDR3: CASSIGVNTEAFF
J: TRBJ2-7; V: TRBV11-3; D: .; size: .; DNA: TGTGCCAGCAGCACACCGAGCTCCTACGAGCAGTACTTC; CDR3: CASSTPSSYEQYF
J: TRBJ2-5; V: TRBV29-1; D: .; size: .; DNA: TGCAGCGTTGGGTTAGGGGAGACCCAGTACTTC; CDR3: CSVGLGETQYF
J: TRBJ2-2; V: TRBV28; D: TRBD1; size: .; DNA: TGTGCCACCCGGGGTCCGGGACAGTCGAACACCGGGGAGCTGTTTTTT; CDR3: CATRGPGQSNTGELFF
J: TRBJ2-3; V: TRBV9; D: .; size: once; DNA: TGTGCCAGCAGCGTACTAGCGCAACACACAGATACGCAGTATTTT; CDR3: CASSVLAQHTDTQYF
J: TRBJ1-5; V: TRBV18; D: .; size: .; DNA: TGTGCCAGCTCACCAGGGAATAGCAATCAGCCCCAGCATTTT; CDR3: CASSPGNSNQPQHF
J: TRBJ1-2; V: TRBV4-1; D: .; size: .; DNA: TGCGCCAGCAGCCTAGGGGTGGGGGCGGACTATGGCTACACCTTC; CDR3: CASSLGVGADYGYTF
J: TRBJ2-7; V: TRBV5-4; D: TRBD1; size: .; DNA: TGTGCCAGCAGCGTGTCACAGGGGACCTACGAGCAGTACTTC; CDR3: CASSVSQGTYEQYF
J: TRBJ2-1; V: TRBV27; D: .; size: .; DNA: TGTGCCAGCAGTTTCGGTAGGGGATGGGTGGACGAGCAGTTCTTC; CDR3: CASSFGRGWVDEQFF
J: TRBJ2-1; V: TRBV28; D: TRBD2; size: few; DNA: TGTGCCAGCAGTCGTAGCGGGACCTACAATGAGCAGTTCTTC; CDR3: CASSRSGTYNEQFF
J: TRBJ1-5; V: TRBV28; D: .; size: once; DNA: TGTGCCAGCAGCCGCGACAGCAATCAGCCCCAGCATTTT; CDR3: CASSRDSNQPQHF
J: TRBJ1-5; V: TRBV18; D: .; size: .; DNA: TGTGCCAGCTCCCCGGACCTAGGGAATCAGCCCCAGCATTTT; CDR3: CASSPDLGNQPQHF
J: TRBJ2-7; V: TRBV2; D: TRBD1; size: few; DNA: TGTGCCAGCACCCTGACAGGGATCTTCTACGAGCAGTACTTC; CDR3: CASTLTGIFYEQYF
J: TRBJ2-3; V: TRBV19; D: TRBD2; size: .; DNA: TGTGCCAGTAGTAGGGACTACTCCACCACAGATACGCAGTATTTT; CDR3: CASSRDYSTTDTQYF
J: TRBJ2-5; V: TRBV5-4; D: TRBD2; size: .; DNA: TGTGCCAGCAGCCCGTTAGCGGGACCGGGAGGGACCCAGTACTTC; CDR3: CASSPLAGPGGTQYF
J: TRBJ2-7; V: TRBV11-1; D: .; size: .; DNA: TGTGCCAGCAGCTTGAACAGAGCCTACGAGCAGTACTTC; CDR3: CASSLNRAYEQYF
J: TRBJ2-3; V: TRBV7-2; D: TRBD2; size: .; DNA: TGTGCCAGCAGCTTATTGGGACTAGCGGCACTCACAGATACGCAGTATTTT; CDR3: CASSLLGLAALTDTQYF
J: TRBJ2-7; V: TRBV28; D: .; size: .; DNA: TGTGCCAGCAGTTTCGCCTCCAGCCTCTACGAGCAGTACTTC; CDR3: CASSFASSLYEQYF
J: TRBJ2-3; V: TRBV7-2; D: TRBD2; size: .; DNA: TGTGCCAGCAGCTTCGGACTAGCGGGAGGTCGACGCACAGATACGCAGTATTTT; CDR3: CASSFGLAGGRRTDTQYF
J: TRBJ2-3; V: TRBV4-3; D: TRBD1; size: .; DNA: TGCGCCAGCAGCCAAGTGTCCGGACAGGGGGGAGATACGCAGTATTTT; CDR3: CASSQVSGQGGDTQYF
J: TRBJ2-7; V: TRBV5-4; D: TRBD1; size: .; DNA: TGTGCCAGCAGCCCAATCCCGGGACAGGGGGCTTACGAGCAGTACTTC; CDR3: CASSPIPGQGAYEQYF
J: TRBJ2-7; V: TRBV14; D: .; size: once; DNA: TGTGCCAGCAGCCAAGAACCCCTCCTAGATCGCGAGCAGTACTTC; CDR3: CASSQEPLLDREQYF
J: TRBJ2-2; V: TRBV11-2; D: .; size: .; DNA: TGTGCCAGCAGCTTCAGGTGGACCCCCGGGGAGCTGTTTTTT; CDR3: CASSFRWTPGELFF
J: TRBJ2-7; V: TRBV7-2; D: TRBD2; size: .; DNA: TGTGCCAGCAGCTTATCGGGACTAGCGGACCCAGCCTACGAGCAGTACTTC; CDR3: CASSLSGLADPAYEQYF
J: TRBJ2-3; V: TRBV7-4; D: .; size: .; DNA: TGTGCCAGCAGCTTAGGACAACTGTACACAGATACGCAGTATTTT; CDR3: CASSLGQLYTDTQYF
J: TRBJ1-2; V: TRBV25-1; D: .; size: .; DNA: TGTGCCAGCAGTGATTCCTTGGCGAAAGCTAACTATGGCTACACCTTC; CDR3: CASSDSLAKANYGYTF
J: TRBJ1-4; V: TRBV30; D: .; size: .; DNA: TGTGCCTGGAGTCCCGGGACCGCTAATGAAAAACTGTTTTTT; CDR3: CAWSPGTANEKLFF
J: TRBJ2-7; V: TRBV7-2; D: .; size: .; DNA: TGTGCCAGCAGAAGTGGGACCGCCTACGAGCAGTACTTC; CDR3: CASRSGTAYEQYF
J: TRBJ2-3; V: TRBV6-1; D: TRBD2; size: once; DNA: TGTGCCAGCAGGCGGACTAGCGGGAGAGATACGCAGTATTTT; CDR3: CASRRTSGRDTQYF
J: TRBJ2-1; V: TRBV5-4; D: TRBD2; size: .; DNA: TGTGCCAGCAGCTTGCCACTAGCGGGAGTCGGTGAGCAGTTCTTC; CDR3: CASSLPLAGVGEQFF
J: TRBJ2-3; V: TRBV28; D: .; size: once; DNA: TGTGCCAGCAGTCACACTGGTAGCGCGCAGTATTTT; CDR3: CASSHTGSAQYF
J: TRBJ1-4; V: TRBV6-5; D: .; size: .; DNA: TGTGCCAGCAGTTACTCGAACAGGGAAAATGAAAAACTGTTTTTT; CDR3: CASSYSNRENEKLFF
J: TRBJ2-7; V: TRBV7-9; D: .; size: medium-sized; DNA: TGTGCCAGCAGCACTGGGGCGGTCTACGAGCAGTACTTC; CDR3: CASSTGAVYEQYF
J: TRBJ2-7; V: TRBV10-2; D: TRBD2; size: once; DNA: TGCGCCAGCAAGTTGACTAGCGGGCCTTCCTACGAGCAGTACTTC; CDR3: CASKLTSGPSYEQYF
J: TRBJ2-1; V: TRBV28; D: TRBD1; size: .; DNA: TGTGCCAGCAGCTCCTCTGGACAGGGCGATGAGCAGTTCTTC; CDR3: CASSSSGQGDEQFF
J: TRBJ1-1; V: TRBV18; D: .; size: .; DNA: TGTGCCAGCGCGCCTTTGGACACTGAAGCTTTCTTT; CDR3: CASAPLDTEAFF
J: TRBJ1-4; V: TRBV5-4; D: TRBD1; size: few; DNA: TGTGCCAGCAGCCGGGGACAGGGCGAAAATGAAAAACTGTTTTTT; CDR3: CASSRGQGENEKLFF